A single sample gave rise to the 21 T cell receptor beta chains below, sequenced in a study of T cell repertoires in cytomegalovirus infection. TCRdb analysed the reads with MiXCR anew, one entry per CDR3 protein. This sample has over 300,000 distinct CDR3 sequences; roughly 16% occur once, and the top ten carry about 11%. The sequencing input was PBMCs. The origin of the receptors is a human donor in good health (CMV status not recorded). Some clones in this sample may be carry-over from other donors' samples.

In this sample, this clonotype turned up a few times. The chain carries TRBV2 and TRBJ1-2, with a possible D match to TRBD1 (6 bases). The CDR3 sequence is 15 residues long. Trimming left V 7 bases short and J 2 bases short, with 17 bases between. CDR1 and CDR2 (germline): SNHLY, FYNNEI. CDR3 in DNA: TGTGCCAGCACCCGGAGGGGGGAAGGAAACTATGGCTACACCTTC. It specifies CASTRRGEGNYGYTF.

CDR3 sequence reads: CASKGQGDSPLHF. The DNA of the CDR3 is TGTGCCAGCAAGGGGCAGGGGGATTCACCCCTCCACTTT. V is TRBV6-1 and J is TRBJ1-6; 7 nucleotides match TRBD1. V shed 7 bases, J shed 8 bases, and the junction held 5 bases outside the gene matches. Germline values: CDR1 MNHNS, CDR2 SASEGT. The length of the CDR3 is 13 residues.

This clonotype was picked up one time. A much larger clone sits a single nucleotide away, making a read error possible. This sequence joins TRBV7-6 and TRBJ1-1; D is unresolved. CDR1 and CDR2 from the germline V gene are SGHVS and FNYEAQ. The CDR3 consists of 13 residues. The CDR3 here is CVSSLTSGDEAFF. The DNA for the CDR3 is TGTGTCAGCAGCTTAACGTCAGGCGATGAAGCTTTCTTT.

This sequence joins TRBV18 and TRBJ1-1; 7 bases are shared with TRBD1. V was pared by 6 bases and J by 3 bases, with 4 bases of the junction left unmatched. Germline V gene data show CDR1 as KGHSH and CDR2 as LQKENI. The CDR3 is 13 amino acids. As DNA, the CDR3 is TGTGCCAGCTCGCAAGGGACAGACACTGAAGCTTTCTTT. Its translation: CASSQGTDTEAFF.

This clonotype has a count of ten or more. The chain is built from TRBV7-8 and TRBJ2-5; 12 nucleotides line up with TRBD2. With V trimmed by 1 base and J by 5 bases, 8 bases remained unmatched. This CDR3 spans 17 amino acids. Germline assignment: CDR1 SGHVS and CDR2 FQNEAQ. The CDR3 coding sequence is TGTGCCAGCAGCTTAGGCCTAGCGGGGGGGCCTGGGGAGACCCAGTACTTC. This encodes CASSLGLAGGPGETQYF. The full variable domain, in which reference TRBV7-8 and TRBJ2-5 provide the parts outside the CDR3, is GAGVSQSPRYKVAKRGQDVALRCDPISGHVSLFWYQQALGQGPEFLTYFQNEAQLDKSGLPSDRFFAERPEGSVSTLKIQRTQQEDSAVYLCASSLGLAGGPGETQYFGPGTRLLVL.

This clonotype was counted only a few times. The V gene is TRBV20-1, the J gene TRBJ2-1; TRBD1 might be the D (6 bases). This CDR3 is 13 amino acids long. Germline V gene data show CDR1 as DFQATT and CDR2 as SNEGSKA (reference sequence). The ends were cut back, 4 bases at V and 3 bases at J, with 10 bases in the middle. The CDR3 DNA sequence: TGCAGTGCTAATGGGGGCTACTACAATGAGCAGTTCTTC. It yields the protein CSANGGYYNEQFF.

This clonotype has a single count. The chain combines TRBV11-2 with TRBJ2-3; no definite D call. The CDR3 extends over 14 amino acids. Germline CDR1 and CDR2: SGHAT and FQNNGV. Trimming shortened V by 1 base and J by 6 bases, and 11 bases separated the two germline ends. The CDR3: CASSLAGDADTQYF. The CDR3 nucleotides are TGTGCCAGCAGCTTAGCGGGTGACGCGGATACGCAGTATTTT. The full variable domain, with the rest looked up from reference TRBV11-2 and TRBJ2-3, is EAGVAQSPRYKIIEKRQSVAFWCNPISGHATLYWYQQILGQGPKLLIQFQNNGVVDDSQLPKDRFSAERLKGVDSTLKIQPAKLEDSAVYLCASSLAGDADTQYFGPGTRLTVL.

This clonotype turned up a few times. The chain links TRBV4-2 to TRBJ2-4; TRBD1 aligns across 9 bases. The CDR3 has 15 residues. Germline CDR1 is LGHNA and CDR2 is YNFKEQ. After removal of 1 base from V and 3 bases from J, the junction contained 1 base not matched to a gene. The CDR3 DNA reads TGTGCCAGCAGCCAAGGGACAGGGGACAAAAACATTCAGTACTTC. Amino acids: CASSQGTGDKNIQYF.

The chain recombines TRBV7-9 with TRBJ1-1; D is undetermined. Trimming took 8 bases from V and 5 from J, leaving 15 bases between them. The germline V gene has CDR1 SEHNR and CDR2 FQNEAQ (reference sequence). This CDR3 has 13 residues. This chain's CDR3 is CASRELVGTEAFF. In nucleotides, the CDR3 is TGTGCCAGCCGAGAACTGGTGGGTACTGAAGCTTTCTTT.

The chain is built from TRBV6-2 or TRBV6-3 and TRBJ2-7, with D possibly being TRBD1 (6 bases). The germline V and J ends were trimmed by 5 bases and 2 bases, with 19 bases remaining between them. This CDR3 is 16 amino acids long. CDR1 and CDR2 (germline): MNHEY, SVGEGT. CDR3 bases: TGTGCCAGCAGTCGCCCCTCAGGGGACCTAACCTACGAGCAGTACTTC. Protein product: CASSRPSGDLTYEQYF.

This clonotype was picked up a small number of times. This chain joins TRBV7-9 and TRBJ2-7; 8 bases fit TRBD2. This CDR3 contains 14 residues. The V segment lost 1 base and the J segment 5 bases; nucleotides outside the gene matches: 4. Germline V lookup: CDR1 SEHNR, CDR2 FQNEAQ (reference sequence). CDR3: CASSLDTGGNEQYF. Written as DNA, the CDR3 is TGTGCCAGCAGCTTAGACACGGGAGGGAACGAGCAGTACTTC.

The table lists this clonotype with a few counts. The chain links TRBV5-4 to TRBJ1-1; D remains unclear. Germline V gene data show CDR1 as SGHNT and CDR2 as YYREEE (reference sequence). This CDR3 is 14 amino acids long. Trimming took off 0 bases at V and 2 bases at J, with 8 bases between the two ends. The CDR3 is CASSLDSYNTEAFF. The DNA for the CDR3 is TGTGCCAGCAGCTTGGACAGCTATAACACTGAAGCTTTCTTT.

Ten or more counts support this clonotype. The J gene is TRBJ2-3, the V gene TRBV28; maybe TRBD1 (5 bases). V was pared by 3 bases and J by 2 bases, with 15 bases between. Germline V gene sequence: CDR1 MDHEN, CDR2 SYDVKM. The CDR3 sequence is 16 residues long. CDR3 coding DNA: TGTGCCAGCAGTTTTATGCGGACAAGCGCCACAGATACGCAGTATTTT. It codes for CASSFMRTSATDTQYF. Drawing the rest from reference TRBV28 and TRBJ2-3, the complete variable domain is DVKVTQSSRYLVKRTGEKVFLECVQDMDHENMFWYRQDPGLGLRLIYFSYDVKMKEKGDIPEGYSVSREKKERFSLILESASTNQTSMYLCASSFMRTSATDTQYFGPGTRLTVL.

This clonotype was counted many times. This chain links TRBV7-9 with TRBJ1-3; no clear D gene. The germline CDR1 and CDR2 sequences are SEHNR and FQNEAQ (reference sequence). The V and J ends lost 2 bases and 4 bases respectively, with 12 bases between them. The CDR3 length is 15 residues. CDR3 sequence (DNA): TGTGCCAGCAGCTTATACCCAGGATCGGGAAACACCATATATTTT. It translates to CASSLYPGSGNTIYF.

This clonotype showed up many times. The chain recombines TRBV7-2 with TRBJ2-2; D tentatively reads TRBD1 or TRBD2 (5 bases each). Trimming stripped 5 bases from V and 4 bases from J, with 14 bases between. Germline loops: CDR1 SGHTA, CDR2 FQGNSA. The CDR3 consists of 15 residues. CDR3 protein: CASSPSRDVTGELFF. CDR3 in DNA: TGTGCCAGCAGCCCCTCCCGGGACGTCACCGGGGAGCTGTTTTTT.

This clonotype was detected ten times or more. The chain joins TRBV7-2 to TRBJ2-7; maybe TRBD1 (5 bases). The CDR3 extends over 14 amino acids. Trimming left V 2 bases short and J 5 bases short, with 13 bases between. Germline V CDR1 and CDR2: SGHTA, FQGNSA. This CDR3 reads CASSLSSGNHEQYF. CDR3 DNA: TGTGCCAGCAGCTTAAGCTCAGGGAACCACGAGCAGTACTTC.

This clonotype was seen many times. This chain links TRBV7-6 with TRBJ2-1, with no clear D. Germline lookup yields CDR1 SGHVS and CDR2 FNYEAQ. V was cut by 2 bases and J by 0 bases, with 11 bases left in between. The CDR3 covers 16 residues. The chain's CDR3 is CASSLTQYSSYNEQFF. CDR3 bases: TGTGCCAGCAGCTTAACGCAGTATAGCTCCTACAATGAGCAGTTCTTC.

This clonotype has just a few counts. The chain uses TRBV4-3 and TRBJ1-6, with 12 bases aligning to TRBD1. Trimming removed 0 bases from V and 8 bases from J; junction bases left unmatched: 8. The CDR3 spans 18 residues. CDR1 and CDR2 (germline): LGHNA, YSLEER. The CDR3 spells CASSQEIPGTGGYSPLHF. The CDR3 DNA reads TGCGCCAGCAGCCAAGAAATTCCCGGGACAGGGGGCTATTCACCCCTCCACTTT.

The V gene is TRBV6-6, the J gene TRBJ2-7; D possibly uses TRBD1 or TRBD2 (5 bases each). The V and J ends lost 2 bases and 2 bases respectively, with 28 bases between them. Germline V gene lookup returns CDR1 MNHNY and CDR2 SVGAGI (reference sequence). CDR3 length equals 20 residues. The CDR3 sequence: CASSYRPALGTLTLAYEQYF. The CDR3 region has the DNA TGTGCCAGCAGTTACCGACCAGCTTTAGGGACGCTAACCCTAGCCTACGAGCAGTACTTC.

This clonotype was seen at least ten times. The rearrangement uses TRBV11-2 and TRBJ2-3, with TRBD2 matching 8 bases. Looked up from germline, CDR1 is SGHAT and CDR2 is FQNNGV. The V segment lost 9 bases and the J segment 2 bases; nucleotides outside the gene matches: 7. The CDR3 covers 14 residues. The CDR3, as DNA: TGTGCCAGTCATCCGGGGGGGCACACAGATACGCAGTATTTT. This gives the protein CASHPGGHTDTQYF.

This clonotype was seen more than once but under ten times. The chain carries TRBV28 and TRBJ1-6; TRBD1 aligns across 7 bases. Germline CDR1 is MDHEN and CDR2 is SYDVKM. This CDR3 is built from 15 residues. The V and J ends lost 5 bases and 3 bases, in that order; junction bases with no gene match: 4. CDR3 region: CASSPGGNYNSPLHF. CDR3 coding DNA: TGTGCCAGCAGTCCAGGGGGAAACTATAATTCACCCCTCCACTTT.